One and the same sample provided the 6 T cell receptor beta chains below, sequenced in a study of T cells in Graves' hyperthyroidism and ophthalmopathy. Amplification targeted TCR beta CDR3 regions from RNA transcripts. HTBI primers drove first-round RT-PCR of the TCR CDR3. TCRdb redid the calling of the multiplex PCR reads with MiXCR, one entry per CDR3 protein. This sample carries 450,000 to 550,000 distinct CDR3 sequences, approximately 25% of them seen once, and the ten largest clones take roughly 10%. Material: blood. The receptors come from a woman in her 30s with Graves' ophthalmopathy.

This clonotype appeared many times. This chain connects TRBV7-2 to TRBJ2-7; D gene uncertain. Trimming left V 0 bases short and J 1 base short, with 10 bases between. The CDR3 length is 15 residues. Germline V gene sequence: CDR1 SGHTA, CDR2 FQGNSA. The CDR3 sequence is CASSLATGTSYEQYF. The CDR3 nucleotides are TGTGCCAGCAGCTTAGCGACGGGTACTTCCTACGAGCAGTACTTC.

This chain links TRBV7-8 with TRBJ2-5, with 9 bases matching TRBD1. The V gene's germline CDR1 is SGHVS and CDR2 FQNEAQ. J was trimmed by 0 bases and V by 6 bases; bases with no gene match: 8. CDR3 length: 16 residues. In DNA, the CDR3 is TGTGCCAGCAGTCCTCCGGGACAGGGCCACCAAGAGACCCAGTACTTC. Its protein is CASSPPGQGHQETQYF.

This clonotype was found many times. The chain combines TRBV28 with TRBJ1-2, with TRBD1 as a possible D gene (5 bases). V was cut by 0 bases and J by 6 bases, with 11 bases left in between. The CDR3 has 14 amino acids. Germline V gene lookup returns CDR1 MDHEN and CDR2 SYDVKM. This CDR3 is CASSLWGMGDGYTF. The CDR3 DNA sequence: TGTGCCAGCAGTTTATGGGGGATGGGGGATGGCTACACCTTC.

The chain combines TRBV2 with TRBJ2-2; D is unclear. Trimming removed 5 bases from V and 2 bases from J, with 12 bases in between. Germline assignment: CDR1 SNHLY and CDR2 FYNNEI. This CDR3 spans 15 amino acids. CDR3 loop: CASSPWEDNTGELFF. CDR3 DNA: TGTGCCAGCAGTCCCTGGGAAGATAACACCGGGGAGCTGTTTTTT.

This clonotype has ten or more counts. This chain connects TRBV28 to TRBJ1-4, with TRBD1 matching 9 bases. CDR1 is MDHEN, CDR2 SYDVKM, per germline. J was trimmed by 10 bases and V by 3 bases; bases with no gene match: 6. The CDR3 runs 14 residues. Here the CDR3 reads CASSFAGQGRKLFF. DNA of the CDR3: TGTGCCAGCAGTTTTGCGGGACAGGGACGAAAACTGTTTTTT.

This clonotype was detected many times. CDR3 in amino acids: CATSSGSGGAQVGGYTF. CDR3 DNA sequence: TGTGCCACCAGCAGCGGATCCGGCGGGGCGCAGGTTGGGGGCTACACCTTC. The chain is built from TRBV15 and TRBJ1-2, with TRBD1 as a possible D gene (5 bases). CDR1 is LNHNV, CDR2 YYDKDF, per germline (reference sequence). This CDR3 is built from 17 residues. V was cut by 3 bases and J by 8 bases, with 25 bases left in between.